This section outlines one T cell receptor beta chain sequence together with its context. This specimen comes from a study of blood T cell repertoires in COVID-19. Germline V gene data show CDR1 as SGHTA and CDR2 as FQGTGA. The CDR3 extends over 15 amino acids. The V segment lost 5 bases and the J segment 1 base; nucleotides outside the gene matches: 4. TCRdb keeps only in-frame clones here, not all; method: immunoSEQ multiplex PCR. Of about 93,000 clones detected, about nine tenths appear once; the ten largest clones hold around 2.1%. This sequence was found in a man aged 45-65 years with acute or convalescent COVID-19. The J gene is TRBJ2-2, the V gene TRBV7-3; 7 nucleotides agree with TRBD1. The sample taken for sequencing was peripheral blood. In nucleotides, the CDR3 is TGTGCCAGCAGCCCGGGACAGCTGAACACCGGGGAGCTGTTTTTT. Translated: CASSPGQLNTGELFF.